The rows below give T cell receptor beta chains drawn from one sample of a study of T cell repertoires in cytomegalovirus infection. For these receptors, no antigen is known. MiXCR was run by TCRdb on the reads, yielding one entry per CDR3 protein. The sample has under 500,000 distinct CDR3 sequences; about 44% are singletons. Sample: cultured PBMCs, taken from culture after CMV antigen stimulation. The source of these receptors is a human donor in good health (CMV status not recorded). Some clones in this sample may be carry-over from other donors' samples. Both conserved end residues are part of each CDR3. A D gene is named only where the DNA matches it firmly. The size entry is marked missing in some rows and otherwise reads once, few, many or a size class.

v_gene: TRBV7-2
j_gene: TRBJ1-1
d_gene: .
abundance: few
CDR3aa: CASSLKLKAFF
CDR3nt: TGTGCCAGCAGCTTAAAACTTAAAGCTTTCTTT

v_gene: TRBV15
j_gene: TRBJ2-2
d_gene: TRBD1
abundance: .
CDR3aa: CATSRDLGQGNTGELFF
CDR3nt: TGTGCCACCAGCAGAGATCTGGGACAGGGGAACACCGGGGAGCTGTTTTTT

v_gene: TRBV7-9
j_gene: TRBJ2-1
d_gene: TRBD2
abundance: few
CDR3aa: CASSSEAGVTPFF
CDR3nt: TGTGCCAGCAGCTCGGAAGCGGGAGTGACGCCGTTCTTC

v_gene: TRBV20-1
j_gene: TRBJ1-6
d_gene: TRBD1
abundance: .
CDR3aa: CSARGTGGQISPLHF
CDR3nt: TGCAGTGCTAGAGGTACAGGGGGCCAAATTTCACCCCTCCACTTT

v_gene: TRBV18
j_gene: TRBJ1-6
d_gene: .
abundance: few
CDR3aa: CASSPTGSPLHF
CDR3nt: TGTGCCAGCTCACCTACGGGCTCACCCCTCCACTTT

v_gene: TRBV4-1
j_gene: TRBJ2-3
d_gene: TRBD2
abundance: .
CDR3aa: CASSQARGGLNTDTQYF
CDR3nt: TGCGCCAGCAGCCAAGCCCGCGGGGGACTGAACACAGATACGCAGTATTTT

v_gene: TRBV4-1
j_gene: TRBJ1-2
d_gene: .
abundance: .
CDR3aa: CASSQDRTASNYGYTF
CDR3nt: TGCGCCAGCAGCCAAGATAGGACAGCCTCTAACTATGGCTACACCTTC

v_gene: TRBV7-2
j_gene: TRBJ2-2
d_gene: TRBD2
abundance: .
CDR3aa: CASSLGGGGFGELFF
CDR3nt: TGTGCCAGCAGCTTAGGCGGGGGGGGATTCGGGGAGCTGTTTTTT

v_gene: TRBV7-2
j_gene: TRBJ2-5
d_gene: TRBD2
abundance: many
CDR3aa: CASSLKSGGPMTQYF
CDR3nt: TGTGCCAGCAGCTTAAAGTCGGGAGGGCCAATGACCCAGTACTTC

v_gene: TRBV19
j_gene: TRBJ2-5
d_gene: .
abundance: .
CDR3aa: CASSGLRTAGVETQYF
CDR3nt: TGTGCCAGTAGTGGCTTGAGGACAGCCGGGGTAGAGACCCAGTACTTC

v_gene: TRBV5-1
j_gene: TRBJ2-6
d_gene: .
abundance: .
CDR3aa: CASSLGPRTGANVLTF
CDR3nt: TGCGCCAGCAGCTTGGGTCCGCGGACTGGGGCCAACGTCCTGACTTTC

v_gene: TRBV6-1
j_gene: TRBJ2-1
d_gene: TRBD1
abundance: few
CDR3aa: CASSRDRRYNEQFF
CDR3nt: TGTGCCAGCAGCCGGGACAGACGATACAATGAGCAGTTCTTC

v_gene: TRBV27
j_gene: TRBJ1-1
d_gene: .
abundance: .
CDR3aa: CASSLSSENTEAFF
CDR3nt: TGTGCCAGCAGTTTATCCTCAGAGAACACTGAAGCTTTCTTT

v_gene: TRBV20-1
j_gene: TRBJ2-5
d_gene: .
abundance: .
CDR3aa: CSNTAGAQETQYF
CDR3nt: TGCAGTAATACGGCCGGGGCCCAAGAGACCCAGTACTTC